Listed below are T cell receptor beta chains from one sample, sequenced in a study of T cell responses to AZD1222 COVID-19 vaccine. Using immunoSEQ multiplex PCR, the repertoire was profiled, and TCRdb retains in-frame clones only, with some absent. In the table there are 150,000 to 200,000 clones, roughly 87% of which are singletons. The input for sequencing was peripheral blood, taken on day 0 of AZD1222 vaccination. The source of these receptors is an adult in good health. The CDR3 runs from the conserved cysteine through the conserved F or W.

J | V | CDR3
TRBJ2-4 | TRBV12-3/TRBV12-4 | CASSLAGNIQYF
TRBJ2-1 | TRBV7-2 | CASSTPSGGLQISYNEQFF
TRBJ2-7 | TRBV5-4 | CASSPGLASNYEQYF
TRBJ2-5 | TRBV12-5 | CASGSSSTGEETQYF
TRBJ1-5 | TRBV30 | CAWSEGAGSNQPQHF
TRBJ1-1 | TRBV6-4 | CASSDSGKNTEAFF
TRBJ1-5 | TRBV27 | CASSPQATGGGNQPQHF
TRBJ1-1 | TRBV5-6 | CASSTYPGTEAFF
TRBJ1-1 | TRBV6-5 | CASTPISRSEAFF
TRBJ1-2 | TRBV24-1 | CATSDASGQGDGYTF
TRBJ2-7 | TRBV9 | CASSVATGGGYEQYF
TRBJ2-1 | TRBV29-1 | CSVVRDLYSSYNEQFF
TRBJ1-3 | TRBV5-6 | CASSLSYPSGNTIYF
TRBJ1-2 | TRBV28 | CASATNKGGYTF
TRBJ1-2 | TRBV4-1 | CASSQPPTGQTNYGYTF
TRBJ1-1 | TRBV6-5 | CASSKAVMNTEAFF
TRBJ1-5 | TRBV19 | CASSIHRNNQPQHF
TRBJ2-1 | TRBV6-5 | CASSHTKSGAEQFF